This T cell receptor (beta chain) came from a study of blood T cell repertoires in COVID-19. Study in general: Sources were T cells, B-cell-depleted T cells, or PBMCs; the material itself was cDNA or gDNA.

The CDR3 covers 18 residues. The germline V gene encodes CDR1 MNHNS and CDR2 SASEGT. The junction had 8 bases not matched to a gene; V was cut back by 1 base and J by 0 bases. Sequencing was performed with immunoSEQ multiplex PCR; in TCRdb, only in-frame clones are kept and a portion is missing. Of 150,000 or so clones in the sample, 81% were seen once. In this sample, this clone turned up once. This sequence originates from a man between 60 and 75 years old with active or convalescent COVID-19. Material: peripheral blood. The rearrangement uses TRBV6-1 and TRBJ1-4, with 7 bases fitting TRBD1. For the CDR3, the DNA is TGTGCCAGCAGTGAAGGGAGGGGGCGTCGATCAACTAATGAAAAACTGTTTTTT. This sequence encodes CASSEGRGRRSTNEKLFF.